This TCR beta chain comes out of a study of blood T cell repertoires in COVID-19. Across the whole study: Samples of COVID-19 (acute and convalescent) were obtained from the United States, Italy and Spain. Sample material is recorded as cDNA or gDNA derived from T cells, B-cell-depleted T cells, or PBMCs.

Original processing methods: Scientists estimated how many nucleated cells there were by amplifying reference gene primers. Profiling relied on immunoSEQ multiplex PCR, and the TCRdb table lists in-frame clones only, not all of them. V and J calls and clone size come straight from that table; D and trimming were deduced from the DNA. The data hold 250,000 to 350,000 clones, with roughly 83% observed a single time. Patients at the Seattle site were enrolled during active infection and followed longitudinally. The ends lost 0 bases at V and 11 bases at J; junction bases unmatched: 8. The CDR3 consists of 14 residues. Per germline, CDR1 MGHRA and CDR2 YSYEKL.

Sample: peripheral blood. The V call is TRBV4-1, the J call TRBJ1-1; TRBD1 aligns across 8 bases. The origin of this receptor is a human donor with COVID-19, enrolled during active disease. The donor label of this sample is uncertain. The CDR3 bases are TGCGCCAGCAGCCAAGATGGGGAGGACAGGGCCGCTTTCTTT. Protein sequence: CASSQDGEDRAAFF.